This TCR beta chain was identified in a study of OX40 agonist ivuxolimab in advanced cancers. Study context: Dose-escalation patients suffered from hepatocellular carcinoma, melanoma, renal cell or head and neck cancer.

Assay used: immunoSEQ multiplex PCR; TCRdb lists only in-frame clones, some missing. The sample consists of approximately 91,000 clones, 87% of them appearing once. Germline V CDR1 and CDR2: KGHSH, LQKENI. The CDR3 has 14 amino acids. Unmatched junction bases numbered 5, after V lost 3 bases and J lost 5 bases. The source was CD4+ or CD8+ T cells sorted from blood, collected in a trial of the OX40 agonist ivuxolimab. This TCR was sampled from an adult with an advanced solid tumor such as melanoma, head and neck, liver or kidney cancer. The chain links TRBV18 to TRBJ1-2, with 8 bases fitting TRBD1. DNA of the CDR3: TGTGCCAGCTCACCGGACAGGGTTGGGTATGGCTACACCTTC. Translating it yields CASSPDRVGYGYTF.